A single sample gave rise to the 7 T cell receptor beta chains below, sequenced in a study of blood T cell repertoires in COVID-19. Measured with immunoSEQ multiplex PCR; TCRdb has only the in-frame clones, and not every one. The sample carries fewer than 250,000 clones, about four fifths recorded once. Sequencing was carried out using peripheral blood. Receptor source: a woman between 45 and 60 years old with active or convalescent COVID-19.

The chain recombines TRBV6-6 with TRBJ2-5; TRBD1 agrees at 7 bases. The CDR3 spans 13 residues. Looked up from germline, CDR1 is MNHNY and CDR2 is SVGAGI (reference sequence). Trimming took 8 bases from V and 1 from J; bases not matched to a gene: 4. Written as DNA, the CDR3 is TGTGCCAGCGGGAGACAGGGCCAAGAGACCCAGTACTTC. It is translated as CASGRQGQETQYF.

This chain joins TRBV28 and TRBJ2-7, with TRBD1 matching over 7 bases. Germline V gives CDR1 MDHEN, CDR2 SYDVKM. V was pared by 5 bases and J by 3 bases, with 1 base of the junction left unmatched. CDR3 size: 12 residues. CDR3 bases: TGTGCCAGCAGTGGACAGGTCTACGAGCAGTACTTC. Translating it yields CASSGQVYEQYF.

CDR3 sequence (DNA): TGTGCCAGCAGTTTAGGAGGCGGCACAGATACGCAGTATTTT. Protein: CASSLGGGTDTQYF. The chain recombines TRBV28 with TRBJ2-3; tentative D call: TRBD2 (5 bases). This CDR3 is built from 14 residues. Trimming cost V 2 bases and J 1 base, with 7 bases left between them. Germline-derived CDR1 and CDR2 are MDHEN and SYDVKM.

The chain links TRBV3-1 (or the pseudogene TRBV3-2) to TRBJ1-6; D uncertain. The CDR3 totals 12 residues. Trimming pared 3 bases from V and 7 bases from J, leaving 4 bases between. Germline CDR1 and CDR2: LGHDT and YNNKEL (reference sequence). The CDR3, as DNA: TGTGCCAGCAGCCAGAGCAATTCACCCCTCCACTTT. Protein: CASSQSNSPLHF.

This clone was seen only once. J is TRBJ1-2 and V is TRBV28; 7 bases fit TRBD1. With V trimmed by 5 bases and J by 6 bases, 9 bases remained unmatched. The CDR3 extends over 14 amino acids. Germline values: CDR1 MDHEN, CDR2 SYDVKM. The CDR3, as DNA: TGTGCCAGCAGTCTGTCGGGACAGATCAATGGCTACACCTTC. It translates to CASSLSGQINGYTF.

V is TRBV19 and J is TRBJ1-5; TRBD1 agrees at 9 bases. CDR1 LNHDA and CDR2 SQIVND come from the germline V gene (reference sequence). Losses at the gene ends were 6 bases for V and 6 bases for J; bases not matched to a gene: 9. CDR3 length: 15 residues. The CDR3 DNA is TGTGCCAGTAGACCGGTACAGGGGGCCGGTCAGCCCCAGCATTTT. Translating it yields CASRPVQGAGQPQHF.

This clone appeared once. The chain uses TRBV11-2 and TRBJ1-6; D is undetermined. This CDR3 is built from 17 residues. V dropped 3 bases and J dropped 0 bases, with 12 bases sitting between them. CDR1 is SGHAT, CDR2 FQNNGV, per germline. The CDR3 bases are TGTGCCAGCAGCTTTTACAGCTCCAGCTCCTATAATTCACCCCTCCACTTT. This codes for CASSFYSSSSYNSPLHF. The whole variable domain, filled in from reference TRBV11-2 and TRBJ1-6, reads EAGVAQSPRYKIIEKRQSVAFWCNPISGHATLYWYQQILGQGPKLLIQFQNNGVVDDSQLPKDRFSAERLKGVDSTLKIQPAKLEDSAVYLCASSFYSSSSYNSPLHFGNGTRLTVT.